These T cell receptor beta chains were read from a single sample in a study of T cell repertoires in ileal Crohn's disease. Sequencing used immunoSEQ multiplex PCR; TCRdb keeps in-frame clones, though not all of them. The sample shows fewer than 10,000 clones, around 76% of them seen only once. Sequenced sample: ileal tissue. The receptors derive from an adult with Crohn's disease. Each CDR3 is given with its conserved first and last residue. Each record gives: J gene, clone size, D gene, V gene, CDR3 DNA, CDR3 protein. D genes are given only for firm matches. Clone size, where shown, is once, few, many, or a class for clones that have expanded.

J: TRBJ2-1; size: .; D: .; V: TRBV4-1; DNA: TGCGCCAGCAGCCACTCCTGGGCAGGCCGCTCCTACAATGAGCAGTTCTTC; CDR3: CASSHSWAGRSYNEQFF
J: TRBJ1-1; size: .; D: TRBD1; V: TRBV30; DNA: TGTGCCTGGAGTGTCCTGTTCGGACAGGGTCAACTTCCAGTAATGAACACTGAAGCTTTCTTT; CDR3: CAWSVLFGQGQLPVMNTEAFF
J: TRBJ1-6; size: few; D: TRBD1; V: TRBV5-6; DNA: TGTGCCAGCAGTTTCCCAGACAGGGGCGGGATGTCACCCCTCCACTTT; CDR3: CASSFPDRGGMSPLHF
J: TRBJ1-2; size: .; D: TRBD1; V: TRBV7-6; DNA: TGTGCCAGCAGCTTAGCCCTACAGGGGAGAACCTATGGCTACACCTTC; CDR3: CASSLALQGRTYGYTF
J: TRBJ2-2; size: .; D: TRBD2; V: TRBV29-1; DNA: TGCAGCGCCGGGACTAGCCGAAACACCGGGGAGCTGTTTTTT; CDR3: CSAGTSRNTGELFF
J: TRBJ2-6; size: .; D: .; V: TRBV7-9; DNA: TGTGCCAGCAGCTCCTATCTAGCGTATGGGGCCAACGTCCTGACTTTC; CDR3: CASSSYLAYGANVLTF
J: TRBJ2-7; size: .; D: TRBD2; V: TRBV6-5; DNA: TGTGCCAGCAGTTACCGTCGGGAGGCAAACTACGAGCAGTACTTC; CDR3: CASSYRREANYEQYF
J: TRBJ1-2; size: .; D: .; V: TRBV6-5; DNA: TGTGCCAGCAAGCTGGGACAAGGAATCTATGGCTACACCTTC; CDR3: CASKLGQGIYGYTF
J: TRBJ2-3; size: few; D: .; V: TRBV19; DNA: TGTGCCAGTAGTATACTAGCTGGCACAGATACGCAGTATTTT; CDR3: CASSILAGTDTQYF
J: TRBJ1-4; size: few; D: TRBD1; V: TRBV19; DNA: TGTGCCAGTAGTATGGTCCGCAATCAGGGGGCGGAAGAAAAACTGTTTTTT; CDR3: CASSMVRNQGAEEKLFF
J: TRBJ2-7; size: .; D: .; V: TRBV5-1; DNA: TGCGCCAGCAGCCTATCGAAGACCTACGAGCAGTACTTC; CDR3: CASSLSKTYEQYF
J: TRBJ1-4; size: .; D: TRBD1; V: TRBV19; DNA: TGTGCCAGTAGTATAAGACAGGGCAGCGAAAAACTGTTTTTT; CDR3: CASSIRQGSEKLFF
J: TRBJ2-7; size: .; D: .; V: TRBV2; DNA: TGTGCCAGCAGTCTGAGGAGCTTCTACTACGAGCAGTACTTC; CDR3: CASSLRSFYYEQYF
J: TRBJ2-7; size: .; D: .; V: TRBV2; DNA: TGTGCCAGCAGTGAAGCCGAACTTTCGTCCTACGAGCAGTACTTC; CDR3: CASSEAELSSYEQYF
J: TRBJ2-5; size: .; D: TRBD1; V: TRBV6-1; DNA: TGTGCCAGCAGTAGTGCCAGGGGGCGCCGGGAGACCCAGTACTTC; CDR3: CASSSARGRRETQYF
J: TRBJ2-1; size: .; D: TRBD2; V: TRBV2; DNA: TGTGCCAGCAGCTCAGTGGGACTAGCGGACTTTTACAATGAGCAGTTCTTC; CDR3: CASSSVGLADFYNEQFF
J: TRBJ2-3; size: .; D: .; V: TRBV27; DNA: TGTGCCAGCAGTTTTAGGAGATATACCCCAGATACGCAGTATTTT; CDR3: CASSFRRYTPDTQYF
J: TRBJ2-7; size: once; D: .; V: TRBV6-1; DNA: TGTGCCAGCAGTGAAGGGACGGGACTTACCTACGAGCAGTACTTC; CDR3: CASSEGTGLTYEQYF
J: TRBJ1-3; size: .; D: .; V: TRBV9; DNA: TGTGCCAGCAGCATCACCGGGACATCTGGAAACACCATATATTTT; CDR3: CASSITGTSGNTIYF
J: TRBJ2-2; size: .; D: TRBD2; V: TRBV10-3; DNA: TGTGCCATCCGGGGGAGGGATTCCGGGGAGCTGTTTTTT; CDR3: CAIRGRDSGELFF
J: TRBJ1-2; size: once; D: TRBD1; V: TRBV7-9; DNA: TGTGCCAGCAGCCGGGACAGCTCGGGCTACACCTTC; CDR3: CASSRDSSGYTF
J: TRBJ1-5; size: .; D: TRBD1; V: TRBV7-3; DNA: TGTGCCAGCAGCGCACAACAGGGGAATAGCAATCAGCCCCAGCATTTT; CDR3: CASSAQQGNSNQPQHF
J: TRBJ1-2; size: .; D: TRBD1; V: TRBV10-1; DNA: TGCGCCAGCACTACTCCACCGACAGGGAAGGATGGCTACACCTTC; CDR3: CASTTPPTGKDGYTF
J: TRBJ2-7; size: .; D: TRBD2; V: TRBV18; DNA: TGTGCCAGCTCACCATCTCTGAAGGCTAGCGGGAATGGATGGCAGTACTTC; CDR3: CASSPSLKASGNGWQYF
J: TRBJ2-2; size: once; D: TRBD1; V: TRBV7-8; DNA: TGTGCCAGCAGATTCGACCGGGACAGAGTGAACACCGGGGAGCTGTTTTTT; CDR3: CASRFDRDRVNTGELFF
J: TRBJ2-5; size: .; D: TRBD1; V: TRBV7-7; DNA: TGTGCTAGCAGCCATAAGGGGGCCCAAGAGACCCAGTACTTC; CDR3: CASSHKGAQETQYF
J: TRBJ2-3; size: few; D: .; V: TRBV7-9; DNA: TGTGCCAGCAGCCCCTACACAGATACGCAGTATTTT; CDR3: CASSPYTDTQYF
J: TRBJ2-3; size: .; D: .; V: TRBV10-1; DNA: TGCGCCAGCCAAGGACTACCCAGCACAGATACGCAGTATTTT; CDR3: CASQGLPSTDTQYF
J: TRBJ2-2; size: .; D: .; V: TRBV6-1; DNA: TGTGCCAGCAGCTCTTTAGGGGGTGGCCTGGGGGAGCTGTTTTTT; CDR3: CASSSLGGGLGELFF
J: TRBJ1-2; size: .; D: .; V: TRBV5-1; DNA: TGCGCCAGCAGCTTGGAGGCAGGGAGGTATGGCTACACCTTC; CDR3: CASSLEAGRYGYTF
J: TRBJ2-5; size: .; D: TRBD2; V: TRBV7-2; DNA: TGTGCCAGCAGCCCCACTAGCGGAGCACAAGAGACCCAGTACTTC; CDR3: CASSPTSGAQETQYF
J: TRBJ1-6; size: .; D: .; V: TRBV30; DNA: TGTGCCTGGAGACAGAGCTCCTATAATTCACCCCTCCACTTT; CDR3: CAWRQSSYNSPLHF
J: TRBJ2-1; size: .; D: TRBD1; V: TRBV29-1; DNA: TGCAGCGTCAGACAGGGTGGCTCCTACAATGAGCAGTTCTTC; CDR3: CSVRQGGSYNEQFF
J: TRBJ1-4; size: .; D: .; V: TRBV25-1; DNA: TGTGCCACCTCCCGAGCAACTAATGAAAAACTGTTTTTT; CDR3: CATSRATNEKLFF
J: TRBJ1-2; size: few; D: TRBD1; V: TRBV18; DNA: TGTGCCAGCTCCGACGGGGACAGGCTCTATGGCTACACCTTC; CDR3: CASSDGDRLYGYTF
J: TRBJ2-1; size: .; D: TRBD2; V: TRBV7-2; DNA: TGTGCCAGCAGCCGGACTAGCGGGGATCACAATGAGCAGTTCTTC; CDR3: CASSRTSGDHNEQFF
J: TRBJ2-1; size: few; D: .; V: TRBV7-2; DNA: TGTGCCAGCAGCTTAGAGACTAGAGACAATGAGCAGTTCTTC; CDR3: CASSLETRDNEQFF
J: TRBJ2-1; size: .; D: .; V: TRBV6-4; DNA: TGTGCCAGCAGTGGGAGCAGTTGGAATGAGCAGTTCTTC; CDR3: CASSGSSWNEQFF
J: TRBJ2-1; size: once; D: TRBD2; V: TRBV7-3; DNA: TGTGCCAGCAGCTTACGAGCGGGGGCAACCTACAATGAGCAGTTCTTC; CDR3: CASSLRAGATYNEQFF
J: TRBJ2-1; size: .; D: TRBD1; V: TRBV4-1; DNA: TGCGCCAGCAGCCACGACGGGACAGGGCCTTACAATGAGCAGTTCTTC; CDR3: CASSHDGTGPYNEQFF
J: TRBJ2-5; size: .; D: .; V: TRBV6-1; DNA: TGTGCCAGCAATCCAGGGGTCCAAGAGACCCAGTACTTC; CDR3: CASNPGVQETQYF
J: TRBJ2-5; size: once; D: TRBD2; V: TRBV7-9; DNA: TGTGCCAGCAGCAAAAGGACTAGCAGCTTCCAAGAGACCCAGTACTTC; CDR3: CASSKRTSSFQETQYF
J: TRBJ2-5; size: .; D: .; V: TRBV5-1; DNA: TGCGCCAGCAGCCGGGATTGGAGGGGAAAAGAGACCCAGTACTTC; CDR3: CASSRDWRGKETQYF
J: TRBJ2-5; size: .; D: TRBD1; V: TRBV7-2; DNA: TGTGCCAGCAGCTTAGGGACAGGGAGAGAGACCCAGTACTTC; CDR3: CASSLGTGRETQYF
J: TRBJ2-2; size: .; D: .; V: TRBV19; DNA: TGTGCCAGTAGTATAAGGACCCAGGGGACCGGGGAGCTGTTTTTT; CDR3: CASSIRTQGTGELFF
J: TRBJ2-1; size: few; D: .; V: TRBV30; DNA: TGTGCCTGGAACTCGAGCTCCTACAATGAGCAGTTCTTC; CDR3: CAWNSSSYNEQFF
J: TRBJ2-7; size: .; D: .; V: TRBV28; DNA: TGTGCCAGCCTAACGGCCGGGTTTGGTTACGAGCAGTACTTC; CDR3: CASLTAGFGYEQYF
J: TRBJ1-2; size: .; D: .; V: TRBV6-1; DNA: TGTGCCAGCAGGTCGGGGCGGGGGAACTATGGCTACACCTTC; CDR3: CASRSGRGNYGYTF
J: TRBJ2-1; size: .; D: .; V: TRBV11-3; DNA: TGTGCCAGCAGCTCGCCGGGACCGAGGGGGTACAATGAGCAGTTCTTC; CDR3: CASSSPGPRGYNEQFF
J: TRBJ1-3; size: .; D: .; V: TRBV4-3; DNA: TGCGCCAGCAGCCCGGGGAGGGGAAACACCATATATTTT; CDR3: CASSPGRGNTIYF
J: TRBJ2-1; size: .; D: TRBD2; V: TRBV6-5; DNA: TGTGCCAGCAGTTACGGACTAGCGGGTAATGAGCAGTTCTTC; CDR3: CASSYGLAGNEQFF
J: TRBJ1-3; size: medium-sized; D: .; V: TRBV9; DNA: TGTGCCAGCAGCGTAGGGAGCTCTGGAAACACCATATATTTT; CDR3: CASSVGSSGNTIYF
J: TRBJ2-3; size: .; D: .; V: TRBV28; DNA: TGTGCCAGCAGTCCCCCCGCGAGGTCGGATACGCAGTATTTT; CDR3: CASSPPARSDTQYF
J: TRBJ2-7; size: .; D: TRBD1; V: TRBV30; DNA: TGTGCCTGGAGTTCCCCCGGGACAGGGGGCCTGTACGAGCAGTACTTC; CDR3: CAWSSPGTGGLYEQYF
J: TRBJ2-7; size: .; D: .; V: TRBV6-5; DNA: TGTGCCGCACAACGGACAGCCGGGACCTACGAGCAGTACTTC; CDR3: CAAQRTAGTYEQYF
J: TRBJ1-5; size: .; D: .; V: TRBV27; DNA: TGTGCCAGCAGTTTCCAGGGCGCCGGCGGTCAGCCCCAGCATTTT; CDR3: CASSFQGAGGQPQHF
J: TRBJ2-3; size: few; D: TRBD2; V: TRBV11-2; DNA: TGTGCCAGCAGCTTCCGGACTAGGGAATTCACAGATACGCAGTATTTT; CDR3: CASSFRTREFTDTQYF